These T cell receptor beta chains were read from a single sample in a study of CD8 T cells in Susac syndrome. TCRdb reprocessed the immunoSEQ multiplex PCR reads with MiXCR, giving one entry per CDR3 protein. The table has about 140,000 distinct CDR3 sequences, approximately 95% seen once. The specimen was CD4+ T cells from PBMCs. The source is a human donor with Susac syndrome. Each CDR3 is given with its conserved first and last residue. D genes are given only for firm matches. Size is stated for part of the rows, as once, few or many counts, or as a class when the clone is expanded.

j_call d_call v_call clone_size cdr3_nt cdr3_aa
TRBJ2-3 TRBD2 TRBV29-1 - TGCAGCTTCGGTGGGGCCGGGGGGGCAGATACGCAGTATTTT CSFGGAGGADTQYF
TRBJ2-7 TRBD2 TRBV7-2 - TGTGCCAGCAGCTCCGCTAGCGGGAGGGCCCTTGAGCAGTACTTC CASSSASGRALEQYF
TRBJ1-4 - TRBV20-1 - TGCAGTGCTAGAGATACGAAACTTGGGGAAAAACTGTTTTTT CSARDTKLGEKLFF
TRBJ2-5 - TRBV7-9 - TGTGCCAGCAGCTTAGAGGGTCAGGGGTACGAGACCCAGTACTTC CASSLEGQGYETQYF
TRBJ1-2 - TRBV5-1 - TGCGCCAGCAGCAAGCGGGACAAGACTAACTATGGCTACACCTTC CASSKRDKTNYGYTF
TRBJ2-7 TRBD1 TRBV18 - TGTGCCAGCTCACTAGAGACAGGGAACTACGAGCAGTACTTC CASSLETGNYEQYF
TRBJ2-7 - TRBV7-3 - TGTGCCAGCAGCTTAACTGTCGGCTACGAGCAGTACTTC CASSLTVGYEQYF
TRBJ2-5 - TRBV6-5 - TGTGCCAGCCTCAGTGGGGGTAGGCAAGAGACCCAGTACTTC CASLSGGRQETQYF
TRBJ2-4 - TRBV25-1 - TGTGCCAGCAGTGAATACAGTTGGAGGGGGAGGAAGGCCAAAAACATTCAGTACTTC CASSEYSWRGRKAKNIQYF
TRBJ2-4 TRBD1 TRBV7-2 few TGTGCCAGCAGCTTAGGGAGGACAGGGAACATTCAGTACTTC CASSLGRTGNIQYF
TRBJ1-1 - TRBV20-1 - TGCAGTGCTAGTCTCTCGGGACAAACGTCTGAAGCTTTCTTT CSASLSGQTSEAFF
TRBJ1-1 - TRBV28 - TGTGCCAGCAGTTTACCACAGGGTCTGGGCACTGAAGCTTTCTTT CASSLPQGLGTEAFF
TRBJ2-3 TRBD2 TRBV28 - TGTGCCAGCAGGACCCTAGCGGGGGGTTGGTCTAGCACAGATACGCAGTATTTT CASRTLAGGWSSTDTQYF
TRBJ1-1 - TRBV30 - TGTGCCTGGAGTGTACTTCGGGGGTTCTTGACTGAAGCTTTCTTT CAWSVLRGFLTEAFF
TRBJ1-5 - TRBV4-1 - TGCGCCAGCAGCCGAGGGGCCGGCGAGCATCAGCCCCAGCATTTT CASSRGAGEHQPQHF
TRBJ1-2 TRBD1 TRBV4-1 - TGCGCCAGCAGCCAAGCGGACAGGTTGGCTGGCTACACCTTC CASSQADRLAGYTF
TRBJ2-2 - TRBV20-1 - TGCAGTGCTAGAGATCTCAGGACGAACACCGGGGAGCTGTTTTTT CSARDLRTNTGELFF
TRBJ1-4 TRBD1 TRBV2 - TGTGCCAGCAGTGGGACAGGAGCAACTAATGAAAAACTGTTTTTT CASSGTGATNEKLFF
TRBJ2-2 - TRBV27 - TGTGCCAGCAGTTGGACGGAAAACACCGGGGAGCTGTTTTTT CASSWTENTGELFF
TRBJ2-2 TRBD1 TRBV4-2 - TGTGCCAGCAGCCCACACCTACAGGGGGGTGGCGCCGGGGAGCTGTTTTTT CASSPHLQGGGAGELFF
TRBJ1-1 - TRBV14 - TGTGCCAGCAGCCAATGGTTAACTGAAGCTTTCTTT CASSQWLTEAFF
TRBJ1-6 TRBD1 TRBV15 - TGTGCCACCAGCAGGGGACAGGGATATTCACCCCTCCACTTT CATSRGQGYSPLHF